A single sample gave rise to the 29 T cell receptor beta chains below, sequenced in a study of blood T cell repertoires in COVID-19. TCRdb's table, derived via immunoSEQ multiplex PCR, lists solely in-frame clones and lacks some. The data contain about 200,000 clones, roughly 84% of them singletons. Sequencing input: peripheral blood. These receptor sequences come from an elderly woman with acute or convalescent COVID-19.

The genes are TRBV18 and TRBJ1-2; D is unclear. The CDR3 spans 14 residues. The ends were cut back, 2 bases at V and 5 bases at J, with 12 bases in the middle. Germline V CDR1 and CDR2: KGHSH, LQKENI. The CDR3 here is CASSPEGLSYGYTF. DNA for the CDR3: TGTGCCAGCTCACCAGAAGGACTGAGTTATGGCTACACCTTC.

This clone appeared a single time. For the CDR3, the DNA is TGTGCCAGCAGTTTATATCGTGCGGCAGATACGCAGTATTTT. It specifies CASSLYRAADTQYF. This chain joins TRBV27 and TRBJ2-3, with unresolved D. The germline CDR1 and CDR2 sequences are MNHEY and SMNVEV (reference sequence). CDR3 length equals 14 residues. V was trimmed by 1 base and J by 4 bases, leaving 9 bases between them.

CDR3 sequence (DNA): TGTGCCAGCAGCTCCCTAGCGGGAGTGTTAGTTAATGAGCAGTTCTTC. Residues: CASSSLAGVLVNEQFF. This chain links TRBV28 with TRBJ2-1; TRBD2 aligns across 10 bases. Per germline, CDR1 MDHEN and CDR2 SYDVKM. J gave up 7 bases and V 6 bases, and 12 bases lay outside the gene matches. This CDR3 region has 16 residues.

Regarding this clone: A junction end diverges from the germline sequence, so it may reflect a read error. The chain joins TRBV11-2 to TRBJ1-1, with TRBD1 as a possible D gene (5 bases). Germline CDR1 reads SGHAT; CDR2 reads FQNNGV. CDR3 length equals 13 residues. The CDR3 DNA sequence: TGTGCCAGCAGCTTAGCACGAGGGACTGGAGCTTTCTTT. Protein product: CASSLARGTGAFF.

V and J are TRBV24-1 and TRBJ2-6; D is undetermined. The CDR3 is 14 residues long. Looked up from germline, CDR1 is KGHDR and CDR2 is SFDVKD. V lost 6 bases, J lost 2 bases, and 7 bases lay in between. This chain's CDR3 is CATSMSAGANVLTF. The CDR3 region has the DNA TGTGCCACCAGTATGAGCGCTGGGGCCAACGTCCTGACTTTC.

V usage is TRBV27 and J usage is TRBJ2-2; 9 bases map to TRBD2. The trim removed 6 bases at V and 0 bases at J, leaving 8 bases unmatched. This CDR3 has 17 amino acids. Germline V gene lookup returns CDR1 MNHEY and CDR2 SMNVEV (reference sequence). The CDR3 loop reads CASSRLAVSPNTGELFF. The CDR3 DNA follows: TGTGCCAGCAGCAGACTAGCGGTTTCCCCGAACACCGGGGAGCTGTTTTTT.

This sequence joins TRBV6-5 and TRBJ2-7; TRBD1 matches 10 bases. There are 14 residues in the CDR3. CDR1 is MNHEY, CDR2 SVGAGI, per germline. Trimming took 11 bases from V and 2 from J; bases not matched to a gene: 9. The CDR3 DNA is TGTGCCCTACAGCTGGGACAGGGGACCTACGAGCAGTACTTC. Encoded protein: CALQLGQGTYEQYF.

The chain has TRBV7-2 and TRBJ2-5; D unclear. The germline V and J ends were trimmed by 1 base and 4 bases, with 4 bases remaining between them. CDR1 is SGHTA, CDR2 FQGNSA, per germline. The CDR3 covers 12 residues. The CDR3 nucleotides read TGTGCCAGCAGCTTAGTCTTAGAGACCCAGTACTTC. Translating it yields CASSLVLETQYF.

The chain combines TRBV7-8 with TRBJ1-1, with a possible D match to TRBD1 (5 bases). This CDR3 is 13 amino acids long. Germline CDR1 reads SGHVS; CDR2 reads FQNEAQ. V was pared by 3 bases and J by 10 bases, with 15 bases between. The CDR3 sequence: CASSLDIQRRAFF. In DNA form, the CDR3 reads TGTGCCAGCAGCTTGGACATACAGCGACGAGCTTTCTTT.

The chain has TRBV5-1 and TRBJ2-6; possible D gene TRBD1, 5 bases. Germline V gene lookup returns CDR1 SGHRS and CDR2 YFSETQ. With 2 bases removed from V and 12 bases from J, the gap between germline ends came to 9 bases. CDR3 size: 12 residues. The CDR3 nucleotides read TGCGCCAGCAGCTTTCAGGGAAGCGTCCTGACTTTC. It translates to CASSFQGSVLTF.

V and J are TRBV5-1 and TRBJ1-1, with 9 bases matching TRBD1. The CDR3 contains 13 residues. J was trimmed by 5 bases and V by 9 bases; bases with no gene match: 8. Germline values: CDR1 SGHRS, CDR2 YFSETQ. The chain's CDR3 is CATRTGDGTEAFF. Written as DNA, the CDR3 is TGCGCCACCAGGACAGGGGATGGGACTGAAGCTTTCTTT. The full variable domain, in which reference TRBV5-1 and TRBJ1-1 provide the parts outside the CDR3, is KAGVTQTPRYLIKTRGQQVTLSCSPISGHRSVSWYQQTPGQGLQFLFEYFSETQRNKGNFPGRFSGRQFSNSRSEMNVSTLELGDSALYLCATRTGDGTEAFFGQGTRLTVV.

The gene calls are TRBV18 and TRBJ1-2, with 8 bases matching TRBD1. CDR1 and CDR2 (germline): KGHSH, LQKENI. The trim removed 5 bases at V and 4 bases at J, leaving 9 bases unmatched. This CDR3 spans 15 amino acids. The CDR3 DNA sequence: TGTGCCAGCTCAGGACAGGGCCTCCTTTCCTATGGCTACACCTTC. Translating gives CASSGQGLLSYGYTF.

CDR3 DNA sequence: TGTGCCAGCAGTCAAACTAGCGGGAGGGCCTACGAGCAGTACTTC. Residues: CASSQTSGRAYEQYF. The chain carries TRBV28 and TRBJ2-7; TRBD2 matches 13 bases. Trimming at V came to 5 bases and at J to 2 bases, leaving 3 bases not matched to a gene. Per germline, CDR1 MDHEN and CDR2 SYDVKM. The CDR3 is 15 amino acids.

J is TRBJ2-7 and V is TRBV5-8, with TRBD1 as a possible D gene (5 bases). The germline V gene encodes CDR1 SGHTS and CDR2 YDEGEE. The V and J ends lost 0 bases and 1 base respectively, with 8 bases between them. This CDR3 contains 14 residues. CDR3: CASSLVGLSYEQYF. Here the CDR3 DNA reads TGTGCCAGCAGCTTGGTGGGGCTGTCCTACGAGCAGTACTTC.

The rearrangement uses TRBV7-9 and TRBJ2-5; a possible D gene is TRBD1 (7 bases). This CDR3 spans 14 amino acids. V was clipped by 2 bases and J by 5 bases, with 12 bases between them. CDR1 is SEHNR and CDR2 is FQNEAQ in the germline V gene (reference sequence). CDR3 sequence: CASSLLPGGETQYF. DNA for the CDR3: TGTGCCAGCAGCTTACTACCAGGGGGGGAGACCCAGTACTTC.

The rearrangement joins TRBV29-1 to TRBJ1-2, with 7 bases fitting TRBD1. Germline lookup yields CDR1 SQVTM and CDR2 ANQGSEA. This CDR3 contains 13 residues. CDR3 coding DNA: TGCATCGGATACAACAGGGGAAGTTATGGCTACACCTTC. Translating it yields CIGYNRGSYGYTF.

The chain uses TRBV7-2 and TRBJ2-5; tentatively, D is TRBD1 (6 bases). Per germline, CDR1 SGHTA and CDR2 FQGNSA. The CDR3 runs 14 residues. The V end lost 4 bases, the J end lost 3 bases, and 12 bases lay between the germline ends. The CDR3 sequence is CASSSGQPEETQYF. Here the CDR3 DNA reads TGTGCCAGCAGCTCAGGACAGCCGGAAGAGACCCAGTACTTC. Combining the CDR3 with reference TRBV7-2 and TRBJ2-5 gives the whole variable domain GAGVSQSPSNKVTEKGKDVELRCDPISGHTALYWYRQSLGQGLEFLIYFQGNSAPDKSGLPSDRFSAERTGGSVSTLTIQRTQQEDSAVYLCASSSGQPEETQYFGPGTRLLVL.

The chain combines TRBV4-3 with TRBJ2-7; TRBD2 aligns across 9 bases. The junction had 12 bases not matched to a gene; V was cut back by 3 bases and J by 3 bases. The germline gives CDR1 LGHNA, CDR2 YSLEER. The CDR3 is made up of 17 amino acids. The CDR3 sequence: CASSHIIPSGEFYEQYF. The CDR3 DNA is TGCGCCAGCAGCCATATTATTCCTAGCGGGGAATTCTACGAGCAGTACTTC.

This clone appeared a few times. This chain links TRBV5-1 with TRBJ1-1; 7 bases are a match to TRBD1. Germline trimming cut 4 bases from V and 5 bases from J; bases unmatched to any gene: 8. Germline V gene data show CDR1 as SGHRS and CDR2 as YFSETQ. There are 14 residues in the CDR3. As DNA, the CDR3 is TGCGCCAGCAGCATCCTAACAGGGGATACTGAAGCTTTCTTT. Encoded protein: CASSILTGDTEAFF. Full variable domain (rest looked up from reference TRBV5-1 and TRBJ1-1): KAGVTQTPRYLIKTRGQQVTLSCSPISGHRSVSWYQQTPGQGLQFLFEYFSETQRNKGNFPGRFSGRQFSNSRSEMNVSTLELGDSALYLCASSILTGDTEAFFGQGTRLTVV.

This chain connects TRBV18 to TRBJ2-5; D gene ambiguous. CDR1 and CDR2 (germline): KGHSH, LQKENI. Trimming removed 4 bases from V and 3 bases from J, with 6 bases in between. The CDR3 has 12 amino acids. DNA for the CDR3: TGTGCCAGCTCACTACTGGAAGAGACCCAGTACTTC. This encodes CASSLLEETQYF.

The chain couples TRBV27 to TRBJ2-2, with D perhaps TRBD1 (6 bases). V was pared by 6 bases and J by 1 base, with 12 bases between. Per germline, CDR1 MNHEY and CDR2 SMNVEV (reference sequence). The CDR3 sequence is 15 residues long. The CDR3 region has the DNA TGTGCCAGCAGGCGGTCAGGGGAGAACACCGGGGAGCTGTTTTTT. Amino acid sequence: CASRRSGENTGELFF.

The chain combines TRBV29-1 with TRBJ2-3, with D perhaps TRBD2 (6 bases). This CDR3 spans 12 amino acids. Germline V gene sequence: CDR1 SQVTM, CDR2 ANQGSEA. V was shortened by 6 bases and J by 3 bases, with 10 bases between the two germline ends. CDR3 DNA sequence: TGCAGCGTCCGGGACTCTACAGATACGCAGTATTTT. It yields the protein CSVRDSTDTQYF.

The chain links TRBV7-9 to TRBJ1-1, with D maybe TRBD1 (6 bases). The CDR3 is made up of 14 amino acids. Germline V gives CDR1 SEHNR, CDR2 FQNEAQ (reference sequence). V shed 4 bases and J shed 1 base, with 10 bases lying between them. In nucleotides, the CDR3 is TGTGCCAGCAGCTCCCGAGGGGGGAACACTGAAGCTTTCTTT. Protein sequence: CASSSRGGNTEAFF.

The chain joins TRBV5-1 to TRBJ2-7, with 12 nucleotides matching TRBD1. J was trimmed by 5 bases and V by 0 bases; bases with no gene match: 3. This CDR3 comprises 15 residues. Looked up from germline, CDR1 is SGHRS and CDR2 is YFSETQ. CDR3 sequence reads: CASSLAGTGGDEQYF. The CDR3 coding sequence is TGCGCCAGCAGCTTGGCGGGGACAGGGGGCGACGAGCAGTACTTC.

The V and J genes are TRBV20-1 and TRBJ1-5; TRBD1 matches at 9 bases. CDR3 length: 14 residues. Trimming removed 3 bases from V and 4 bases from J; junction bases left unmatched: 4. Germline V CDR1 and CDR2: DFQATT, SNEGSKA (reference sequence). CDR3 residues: CSASPGTGNQPQHF. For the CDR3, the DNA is TGCAGTGCTAGTCCCGGGACAGGGAATCAGCCCCAGCATTTT.

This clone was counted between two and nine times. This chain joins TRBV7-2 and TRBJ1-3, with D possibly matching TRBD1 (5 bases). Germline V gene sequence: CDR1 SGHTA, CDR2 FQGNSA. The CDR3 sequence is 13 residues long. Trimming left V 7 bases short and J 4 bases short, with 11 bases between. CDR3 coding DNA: TGTGCCAGCACTAGGACACCCGGAAACACCATATATTTT. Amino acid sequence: CASTRTPGNTIYF.

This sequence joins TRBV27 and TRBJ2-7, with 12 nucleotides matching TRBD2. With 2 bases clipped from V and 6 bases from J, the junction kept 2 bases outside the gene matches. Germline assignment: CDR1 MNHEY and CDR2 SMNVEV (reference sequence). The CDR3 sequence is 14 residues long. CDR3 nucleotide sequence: TGTGCCAGCAGTTTACTAGCGGGAGGGGGCGAGCAGTACTTC. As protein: CASSLLAGGGEQYF.

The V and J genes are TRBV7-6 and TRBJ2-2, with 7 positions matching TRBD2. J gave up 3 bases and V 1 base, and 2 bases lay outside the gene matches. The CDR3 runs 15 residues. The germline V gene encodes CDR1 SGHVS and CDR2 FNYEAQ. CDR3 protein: CASSLGGGYTGELFF. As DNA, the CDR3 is TGTGCCAGCAGCTTAGGGGGAGGGTACACCGGGGAGCTGTTTTTT.

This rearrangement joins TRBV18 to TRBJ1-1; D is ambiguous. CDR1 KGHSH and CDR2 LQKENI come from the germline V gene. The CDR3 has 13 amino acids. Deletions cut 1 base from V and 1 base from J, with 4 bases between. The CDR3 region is CASSPQPNTEAFF. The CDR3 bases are TGTGCCAGCTCACCACAGCCGAACACTGAAGCTTTCTTT.